The clone carrying this TCR beta chain was recorded only once. Those enrolled in Seattle joined during active infection and were followed longitudinally afterward. This specimen comes from a study of blood T cell repertoires in COVID-19. On the study more broadly: Nucleic acid was either cDNA or gDNA, and it came from T cells, B-cell-depleted T cells, or PBMCs.

Here immunoSEQ multiplex PCR was the method, and the copy in TCRdb shows in-frame clones only, minus some. Among around 320,000 clones listed, 89% were seen once. The material sequenced was peripheral blood. This clonotype originated in a woman aged 25 to 39 with COVID-19, enrolled during active disease.

The CDR3 is CASHTYLGLLTYEQYF. As DNA, the CDR3 is TGTGCCAGTCACACCTACCTTGGGCTGTTGACCTACGAGCAGTACTTC. The rearrangement joins TRBV2 to TRBJ2-7; no clear D gene. V lost 9 bases and J lost 2, with 23 bases in between. The CDR3 loop spans 16 amino acids. Germline lookup yields CDR1 SNHLY and CDR2 FYNNEI.